This T cell receptor beta chain stems from a study of cytomegalovirus exposure and HLA in healthy donors. The PCR was carried out with 60 Vbeta primers and 13 Jbeta primers. Measured with immunoSEQ multiplex PCR; TCRdb has only the in-frame clones, and not every one. The table shows 91,000 or so clones, with approximately 80% occurring only once. On this clone itself: Its cognate antigen is unknown.

Points from the study as a whole: Researchers catalogued over 150 TCR beta chains as cytomegalovirus-associated. What a later analysis showed was that several of the most significant clusters appeared linked to common viral pathogens.

This CDR3 contains 14 residues. Germline V CDR1 and CDR2: SGHDT, YYEEEE. V lost 2 bases and J lost 8, with 16 bases in between. The clonotype originates from a man under 40 in good health and CMV-seropositive. Sequencing was carried out using PBMCs. The rearrangement uses TRBV5-6 and TRBJ1-2; D may be TRBD1 (5 bases). CDR3 amino acids: CASSFEILGEGYTF. CDR3 coding DNA: TGTGCCAGCAGCTTTGAGATCTTAGGGGAAGGCTACACCTTC.